This TCR beta chain came from a study of regulatory T cells in long-lasting Graves disease. For the study at large: Patients met the persistent Graves' disease definition after over 5 years of antithyroid drugs with positive TSH receptor antibodies.

With iRepertoire HTBI primers and Arm-PCR of CDR3 regions, TCR beta libraries were built. TCRdb recomputed calls from the multiplex PCR reads with MiXCR, one row per CDR3 protein. This sample yields some 430,000 distinct CDR3 sequences, of which roughly 21% are seen a single time; approximately 6.4% belongs to the top ten. Per germline, CDR1 LNHDA and CDR2 SQIVND (reference sequence). The V gene lost 5 bases and the J gene lost 4 bases, with 18 bases spanning the gap. The CDR3 has 15 residues. Many counts were recorded for this clonotype. The target antigen is unknown. Time point here: persistent/refractory GD, antithyroid drugs over 5 years with positive TRAb. Extracted RNA from PBMCs served as the source of the TCR library. The study, taken as a whole, reports: Favored gene segments in persistent disease were TRBV28, TRBJ1-2 and TRBJ2-5. Accuracy may have been reduced by the small sample size.

V is TRBV19 and J is TRBJ2-7, with D possibly being TRBD1 (6 bases). The TCR was taken from a female donor with Graves disease. Material: peripheral blood mononuclear cells (PBMCs), obtained when the disease was refractory, from a patient treated with antithyroid drugs. CDR3: CASSFSLDRLYEQYF. As DNA, the CDR3 is TGTGCCAGTAGTTTCTCCCTGGACAGACTATACGAGCAGTACTTC.